What follows is one T cell receptor beta chain and its context. Its specificity is unknown. Looked up from germline, CDR1 is MNHNS and CDR2 is SASEGT. The CDR3 has 13 amino acids. V lost 5 bases to trimming and J lost 3 bases, with 8 bases between them. The record originates from a study of cytomegalovirus exposure and HLA in healthy donors. General study results and limits: Fewer N-insertions (relative to the 666-donor mean) were reportedly seen in an Asian-associated ancestry cluster in a later analysis.

The primer mix had 60 Vbeta and 13 Jbeta primers. Method: immunoSEQ multiplex PCR; TCRdb's copy keeps in-frame clones and lacks some. This table has about 140,000 clones, more than 60% appearing once. This receptor was taken from a man younger than 40 in good health and CMV-seropositive. Sample: PBMCs. V is TRBV6-1 and J is TRBJ1-5; D uncertain. The CDR3, as DNA: TGTGCCAGCAGTTGGCAGGCCAATCAGCCCCAGCATTTT. Residues: CASSWQANQPQHF.